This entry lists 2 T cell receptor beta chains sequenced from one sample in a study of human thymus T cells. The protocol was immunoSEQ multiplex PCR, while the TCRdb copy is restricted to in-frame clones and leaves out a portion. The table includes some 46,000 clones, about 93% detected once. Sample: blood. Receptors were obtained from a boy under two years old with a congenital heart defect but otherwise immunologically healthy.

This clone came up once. CDR3 coding DNA: TGTGCCAGCAGTTACCGGGACACAGATCCGTTTTTT. As protein: CASSYRDTDPFF. This chain uses TRBV6-6 with TRBJ1-4; a weak D match, TRBD1 (6 bases). The CDR3 loop spans 12 amino acids. The germline V gene has CDR1 MNHNY and CDR2 SVGAGI (reference sequence). The V end lost 2 bases, the J end lost 16 bases, and 14 bases lay between the germline ends.

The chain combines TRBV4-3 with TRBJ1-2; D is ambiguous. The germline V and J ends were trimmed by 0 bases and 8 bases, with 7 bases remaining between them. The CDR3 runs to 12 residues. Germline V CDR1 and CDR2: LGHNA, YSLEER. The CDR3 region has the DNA TGCGCCAGCAGCCAAGATCTGAGGGGCTACACCTTC. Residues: CASSQDLRGYTF.